Listed here are 22 T cell receptor beta chains from one sample, sequenced in a study of shared clonotypes between healthy human individuals. Profiling relied on immunoSEQ multiplex PCR, and the TCRdb table lists in-frame clones only, not all of them. The sample comprises hundreds of thousands of clones, 74% of which are singletons, and approximately 1.7% rests with the top ten. Sequenced sample: memory CD4+ T cells sorted from blood. Described subset: CD45RA-negative fraction. The receptors originated from a woman in her twenties or thirties in good health.

This clone was detected a few times. The chain employs TRBV2 and TRBJ2-4, with D perhaps TRBD1 or TRBD2 (5 bases each). Per the germline V gene, CDR1 is SNHLY and CDR2 is FYNNEI. The ends were cut back, 7 bases at V and 7 bases at J, with 14 bases in the middle. The CDR3 runs to 13 residues. The CDR3 sequence: CASNREGLNIQYF. CDR3 nucleotides: TGTGCCAGCAACCGAGAGGGGCTGAACATTCAGTACTTC.

Comment on this clone: It is likely a read error: a sequence one base away is far more abundant. The chain joins TRBV6-1 to TRBJ1-5; TRBD1 aligns across 7 bases. V lost 10 bases, J lost 5 bases, and 11 bases stayed unmatched. The CDR3 has 14 amino acids. CDR1 and CDR2 from the germline V gene are MNHNS and SASEGT. CDR3 residues: CANRHRGRDQPQHF. The CDR3 coding sequence is TGTGCCAACAGGCACAGGGGCCGGGATCAGCCCCAGCATTTT.

CDR3 region: CASSQAHNQPQHF. DNA of the CDR3: TGTGCCAGTTCGCAGGCCCACAATCAGCCCCAGCATTTT. The genes are TRBV19 and TRBJ1-5; D gene unclear. The CDR3 runs 13 residues. Germline CDR1 LNHDA, CDR2 SQIVND (reference sequence). V lost 8 bases and J 3 bases, leaving 11 bases between the germline ends. Supplemented by reference TRBV19 and TRBJ1-5, the full variable domain reads DGGITQSPKYLFRKEGQNVTLSCEQNLNHDAMYWYRQDPGQGLRLIYYSQIVNDFQKGDIAEGYSVSREKKESFPLTVTSAQKNPTAFYLCASSQAHNQPQHFGDGTRLSIL.

This chain uses TRBV7-3 with TRBJ1-5; D is uncertain. The germline V gene encodes CDR1 SGHTA and CDR2 FQGTGA. V dropped 5 bases and J dropped 2 bases, with 10 bases sitting between them. The CDR3 is made up of 14 amino acids. For the CDR3, the DNA is TGTGCCAGCAGCCCGGGCGGGGGCAATCAGCCCCAGCATTTT. It translates to CASSPGGGNQPQHF.

This chain uses TRBV19 with TRBJ1-5; D possibly corresponds to TRBD1 (6 bases). This CDR3 comprises 16 residues. Trimming pared 7 bases from V and 5 bases from J, leaving 21 bases between. Germline V gene lookup returns CDR1 LNHDA and CDR2 SQIVND (reference sequence). The CDR3 spells CASNDWRGGKDQPQHF. For the CDR3, the DNA is TGTGCCAGTAACGATTGGAGGGGGGGTAAGGATCAGCCCCAGCATTTT.

This sequence joins TRBV5-6 and TRBJ2-5; 10 bases agree with TRBD1. V lost 4 bases to trimming and J lost 2 bases; unmatched junction nucleotides: 5. The V gene's germline CDR1 is SGHDT and CDR2 YYEEEE. The CDR3 contains 15 residues. DNA of the CDR3: TGTGCCAGCAGCCAGGACAGGGGGTTACAAGAGACCCAGTACTTC. As protein: CASSQDRGLQETQYF.

The chain recombines TRBV6-1 with TRBJ2-1, with no clear D. Germline V gene lookup returns CDR1 MNHNS and CDR2 SASEGT. The V gene lost 1 base and the J gene lost 9 bases, with 4 bases spanning the gap. The CDR3 is 11 amino acids. The CDR3: CASSEEVEQFF. CDR3 DNA sequence: TGTGCCAGCAGTGAAGAAGTTGAGCAGTTCTTC.

This clone was detected many times. This CDR3 is CASSLAREEFF. Written as DNA, the CDR3 is TGTGCCAGCAGCTTAGCGAGGGAGGAGTTCTTC. This sequence joins TRBV11-2 and TRBJ2-1; D may be TRBD2 (6 bases). CDR1 and CDR2 from the germline V gene are SGHAT and FQNNGV. The CDR3 totals 11 residues. Trimming took 1 base from V and 14 from J, leaving 9 bases between them.

J is TRBJ2-1 and V is TRBV5-1; 8 bases are shared with TRBD1. This CDR3 has 14 residues. V dropped 4 bases and J dropped 8; count of bases not matched to a gene: 8. From germline, CDR1 is SGHRS and CDR2 YFSETQ. CDR3 coding DNA: TGCGCCAGCAGCCTCCAGGGGGCAACGGATGAGCAGTTCTTC. Protein: CASSLQGATDEQFF.

V is TRBV5-1 and J is TRBJ2-1; D not resolved. Germline-derived CDR1 and CDR2 are SGHRS and YFSETQ. The CDR3 length is 15 residues. V was trimmed by 2 bases and J by 4 bases, leaving 13 bases between them. CDR3 amino acids: CASSFERILYNEQFF. CDR3 coding DNA: TGCGCCAGCAGCTTCGAGCGTATACTTTACAATGAGCAGTTCTTC.

The CDR3 region is CASSQGGRGNEQYF. CDR3 nucleotides: TGTGCCAGCAGCCAGGGGGGCAGGGGGAACGAGCAGTACTTC. The genes are TRBV5-4 and TRBJ2-7; possibly TRBD1 for D (7 bases). The CDR3 totals 14 residues. The ends were cut back, 4 bases at V and 5 bases at J, with 16 bases in the middle. Germline V gene sequence: CDR1 SGHNT, CDR2 YYREEE (reference sequence).

The CDR3, as DNA: TGCGCCAGCAGCCAAGGAAACCGGGACAGGGGGCGCCGGGCCGGGGAGCTGTTTTTT. Its translation: CASSQGNRDRGRRAGELFF. This chain links TRBV4-1 with TRBJ2-2; 12 bases are a match to TRBD1. The J segment lost 6 bases and the V segment lost 1 base, leaving 12 bases of the junction unmatched. The CDR3 length is 19 residues. CDR1 is MGHRA and CDR2 is YSYEKL in the germline V gene.

This chain connects TRBV5-1 to TRBJ2-5; 7 bases fit TRBD1. CDR1 and CDR2 (germline): SGHRS, YFSETQ. The CDR3 has 15 amino acids. J lost 2 bases, V lost 4 bases, and 8 bases had no gene match. CDR3 residues: CASSNLGTEQETQYF. The CDR3 region has the DNA TGCGCCAGCAGCAACCTCGGGACAGAGCAAGAGACCCAGTACTTC.

This chain links TRBV2 with TRBJ2-7; 9 nucleotides line up with TRBD2. Germline assignment: CDR1 SNHLY and CDR2 FYNNEI. V gave up 7 bases and J gave up 4 bases; unmatched junction bases: 11. This CDR3 is built from 15 residues. As DNA, the CDR3 is TGTGCCAGCACCACTAATAGCGGGAGTTTTTACGAGCAGTACTTC. Translated: CASTTNSGSFYEQYF.

This clone was counted only a few times. The chain joins TRBV19 to TRBJ2-1; 7 bases line up with TRBD1. The CDR3 length is 17 residues. The J segment lost 0 bases and the V segment lost 2 bases, leaving 7 bases of the junction unmatched. The germline gives CDR1 LNHDA, CDR2 SQIVND (reference sequence). The CDR3 is CASSIYAGGFSYNEQFF. The CDR3 DNA is TGTGCCAGTAGTATATATGCAGGGGGTTTCTCCTACAATGAGCAGTTCTTC.

The chain joins TRBV18 to TRBJ2-1; 12 bases are a match to TRBD2. The CDR3 totals 16 residues. The germline CDR1 and CDR2 sequences are KGHSH and LQKENI. V lost 4 bases, J lost 9 bases, and 10 bases stayed unmatched. CDR3 coding DNA: TGTGCCAGCTCACTTGTACTAGCGGGAGGTTTAGTTGAGCAGTTCTTC. Its protein is CASSLVLAGGLVEQFF.

This clone was recorded a few times. The chain recombines TRBV28 with TRBJ1-2; unclear D gene. CDR1 is MDHEN, CDR2 SYDVKM, per germline. This CDR3 comprises 15 residues. The V end was cut by 2 bases, the J end by 3 bases, with 13 bases between. CDR3 sequence (DNA): TGTGCCAGCAGTTTAGGTTCGACCGACTACTATGGCTACACCTTC. Encoded protein: CASSLGSTDYYGYTF.

The CDR3 sequence is CASSPVGGDTQYF. The CDR3 DNA reads as TGTGCCAGCAGCCCTGTAGGGGGAGATACGCAGTATTTT. The J gene is TRBJ2-3, the V gene TRBV7-3, with D perhaps TRBD1 (6 bases). V lost 5 bases and J lost 5, with 11 bases in between. Germline CDR1 SGHTA, CDR2 FQGTGA. The CDR3 has 13 amino acids.

This clone was detected only once. The genes are TRBV27 and TRBJ2-7; 8 nucleotides agree with TRBD2. Germline lookup yields CDR1 MNHEY and CDR2 SMNVEV (reference sequence). Losses at the gene ends were 6 bases for V and 5 bases for J; bases not matched to a gene: 9. This CDR3 spans 14 amino acids. The DNA of the CDR3 is TGTGCCAGCAGAAAGATCACGGGAGGGCACGAGCAGTACTTC. Translating it yields CASRKITGGHEQYF.

The chain's CDR3 is CASSVGTGDVYEQYF. The CDR3 region has the DNA TGTGCCAGCAGCGTAGGAACAGGGGATGTGTACGAGCAGTACTTC. The rearrangement joins TRBV9 to TRBJ2-7; 7 bases align to TRBD1. The germline CDR1 and CDR2 sequences are SGDLS and YYNGEE. Unmatched junction bases numbered 7, after V lost 0 bases and J lost 4 bases. The CDR3 spans 15 residues.

The rearrangement uses TRBV27 and TRBJ2-5; 9 nucleotides agree with TRBD1. J lost 5 bases, V lost 5 bases, and 6 bases had no gene match. Germline CDR1 and CDR2: MNHEY and SMNVEV (reference sequence). This CDR3 comprises 14 residues. The CDR3 sequence is CASSRGQGVETQYF. CDR3 nucleotides: TGTGCCAGCAGTAGGGGACAGGGCGTCGAGACCCAGTACTTC.

This clone has only a few counts. CDR3 DNA sequence: TGTGCCAGCAGGGGGACTAATCAGCCCCAGCATTTT. As protein: CASRGTNQPQHF. This rearrangement joins TRBV28 to TRBJ1-5, with TRBD1 as a possible D gene (5 bases). Germline values: CDR1 MDHEN, CDR2 SYDVKM. This CDR3 region has 12 residues. Between the trimmed V and J ends, which lost 6 bases and 4 bases, there was a span of 7 bases.